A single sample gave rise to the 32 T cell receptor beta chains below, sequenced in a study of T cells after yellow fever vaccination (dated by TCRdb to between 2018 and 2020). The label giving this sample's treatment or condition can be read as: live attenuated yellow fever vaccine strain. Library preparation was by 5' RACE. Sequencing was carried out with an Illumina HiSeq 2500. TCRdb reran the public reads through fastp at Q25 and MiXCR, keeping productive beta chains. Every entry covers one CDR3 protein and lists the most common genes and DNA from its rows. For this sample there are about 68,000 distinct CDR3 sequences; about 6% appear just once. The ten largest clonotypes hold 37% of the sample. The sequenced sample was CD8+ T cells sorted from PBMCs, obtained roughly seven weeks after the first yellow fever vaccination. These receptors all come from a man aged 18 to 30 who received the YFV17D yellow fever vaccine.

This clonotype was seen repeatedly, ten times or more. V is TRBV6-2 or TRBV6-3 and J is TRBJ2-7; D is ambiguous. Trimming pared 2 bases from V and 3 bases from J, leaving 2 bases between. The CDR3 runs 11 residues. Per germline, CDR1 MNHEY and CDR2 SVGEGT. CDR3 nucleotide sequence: TGTGCCAGCAGTTACCACTACGAGCAGTACTTC. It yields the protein CASSYHYEQYF.

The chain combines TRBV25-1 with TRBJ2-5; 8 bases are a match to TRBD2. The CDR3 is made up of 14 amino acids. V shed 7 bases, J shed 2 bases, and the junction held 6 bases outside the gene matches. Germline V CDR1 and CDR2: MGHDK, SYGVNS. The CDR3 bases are TGTGCCAGCACTCCGGGACTAGTTCAAGAGACCCAGTACTTC. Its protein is CASTPGLVQETQYF. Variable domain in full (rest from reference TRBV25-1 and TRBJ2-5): EADIYQTPRYLVIGTGKKITLECSQTMGHDKMYWYQQDPGMELHLIHYSYGVNSTEKGDLSSESTVSRIRTEHFPLTLESARPSHTSQYLCASTPGLVQETQYFGPGTRLLVL.

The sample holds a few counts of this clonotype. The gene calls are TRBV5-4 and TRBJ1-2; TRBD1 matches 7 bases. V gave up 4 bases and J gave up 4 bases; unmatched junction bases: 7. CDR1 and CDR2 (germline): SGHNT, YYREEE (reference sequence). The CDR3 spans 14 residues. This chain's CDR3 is CASSLPGGGYGYTF. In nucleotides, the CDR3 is TGTGCCAGCAGCCTCCCAGGGGGGGGCTATGGCTACACCTTC.

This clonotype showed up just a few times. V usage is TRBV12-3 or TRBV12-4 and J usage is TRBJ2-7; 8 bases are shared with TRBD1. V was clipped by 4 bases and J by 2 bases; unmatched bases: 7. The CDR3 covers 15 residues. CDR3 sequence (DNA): TGTGCCAGCAGTTCCGGACAGGGTCGGACCTACGAGCAGTACGTC. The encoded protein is CASSSGQGRTYEQYV.

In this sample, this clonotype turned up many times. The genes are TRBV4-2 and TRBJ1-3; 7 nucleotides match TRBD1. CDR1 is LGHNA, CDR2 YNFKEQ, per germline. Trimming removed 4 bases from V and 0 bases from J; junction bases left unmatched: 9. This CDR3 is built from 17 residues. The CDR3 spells CASSRWTGGTSGNTIYF. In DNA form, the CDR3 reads TGTGCCAGCAGCCGCTGGACAGGCGGTACCTCTGGAAACACCATATATTTT.

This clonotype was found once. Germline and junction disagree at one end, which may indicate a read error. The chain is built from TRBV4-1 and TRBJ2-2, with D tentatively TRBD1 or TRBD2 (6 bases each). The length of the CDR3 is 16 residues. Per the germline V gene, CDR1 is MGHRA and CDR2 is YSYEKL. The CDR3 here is CASGQDAGHNTGELFF. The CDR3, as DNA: TGCGCCAGCGGCCAAGATGCGGGACATAACACCGGGGAGCTGTTTTTT.

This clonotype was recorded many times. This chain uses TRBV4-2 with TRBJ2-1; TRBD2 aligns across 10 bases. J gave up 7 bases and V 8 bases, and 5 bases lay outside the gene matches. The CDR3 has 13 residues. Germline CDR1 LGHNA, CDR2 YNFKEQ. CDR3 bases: TGTGCCAGCGGAGCGGGGGGGCCAAATGAGCAGTTCTTC. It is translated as CASGAGGPNEQFF.

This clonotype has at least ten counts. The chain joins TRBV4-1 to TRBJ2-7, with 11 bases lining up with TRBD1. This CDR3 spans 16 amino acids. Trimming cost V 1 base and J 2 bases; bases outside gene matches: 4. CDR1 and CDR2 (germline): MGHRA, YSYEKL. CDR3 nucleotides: TGCGCCAGCAGCCAAGGGACGGGACAGGGGGCCTACGAGCAGTACTTC. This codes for CASSQGTGQGAYEQYF.

The CDR3 reads CASSLPGGEADTQYF. CDR3 in DNA: TGTGCCAGCAGTTTGCCGGGGGGGGAAGCAGATACGCAGTATTTT. The chain recombines TRBV27 with TRBJ2-3; 8 bases fit TRBD2. The CDR3 runs to 15 residues. Germline CDR1 and CDR2: MNHEY and SMNVEV (reference sequence). V trimming: 3 bases; J trimming: 4 bases; junction bases outside the gene matches: 6.

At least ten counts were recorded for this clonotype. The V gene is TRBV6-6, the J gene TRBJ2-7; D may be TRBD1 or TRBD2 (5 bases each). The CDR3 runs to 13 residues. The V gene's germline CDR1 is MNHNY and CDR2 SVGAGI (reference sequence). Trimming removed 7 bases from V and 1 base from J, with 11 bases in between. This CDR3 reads CASIGTLSYEQYF. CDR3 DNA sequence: TGTGCCAGCATCGGGACCTTATCCTACGAGCAGTACTTC.

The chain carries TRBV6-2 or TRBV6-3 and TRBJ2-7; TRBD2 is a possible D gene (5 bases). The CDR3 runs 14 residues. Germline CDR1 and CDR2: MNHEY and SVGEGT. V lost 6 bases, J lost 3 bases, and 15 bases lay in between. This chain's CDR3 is CASSPREIYYEQYF. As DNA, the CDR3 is TGTGCCAGCAGCCCGAGGGAGATTTACTACGAGCAGTACTTC.

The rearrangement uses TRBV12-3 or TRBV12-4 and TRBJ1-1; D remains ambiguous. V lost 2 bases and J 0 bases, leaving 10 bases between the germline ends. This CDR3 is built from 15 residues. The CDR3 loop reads CASSLNSFMNTEAFF. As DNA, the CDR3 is TGTGCCAGCAGTTTAAATAGCTTCATGAACACTGAAGCTTTCTTT.

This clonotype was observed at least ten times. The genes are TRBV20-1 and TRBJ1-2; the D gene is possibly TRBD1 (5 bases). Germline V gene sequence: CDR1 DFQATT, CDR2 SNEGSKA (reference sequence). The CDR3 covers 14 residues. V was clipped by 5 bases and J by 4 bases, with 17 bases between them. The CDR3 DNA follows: TGCAGTGCTTGGGCCGGGACGGACCTCTATGGCTACACCTTC. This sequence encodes CSAWAGTDLYGYTF.

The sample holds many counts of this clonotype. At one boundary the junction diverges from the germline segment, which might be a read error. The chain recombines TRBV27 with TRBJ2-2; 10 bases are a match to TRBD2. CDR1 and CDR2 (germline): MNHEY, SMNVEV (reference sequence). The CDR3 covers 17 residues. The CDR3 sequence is CTSSPALAGDYTGELFF. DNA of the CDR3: TGCACCAGCAGTCCCGCCCTAGCGGGGGACTACACCGGGGAGCTGTTTTTT.

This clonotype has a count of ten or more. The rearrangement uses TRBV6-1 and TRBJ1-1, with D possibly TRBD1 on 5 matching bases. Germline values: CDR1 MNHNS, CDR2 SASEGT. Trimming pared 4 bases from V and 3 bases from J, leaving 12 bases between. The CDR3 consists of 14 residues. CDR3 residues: CASSVDRDHTEAFF. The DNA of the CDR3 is TGTGCCAGCAGTGTCGACAGAGACCACACTGAAGCTTTCTTT.

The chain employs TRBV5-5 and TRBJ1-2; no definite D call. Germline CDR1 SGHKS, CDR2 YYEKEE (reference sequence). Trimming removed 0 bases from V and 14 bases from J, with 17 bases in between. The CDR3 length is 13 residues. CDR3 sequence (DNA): TGTGCCAGCAGCTTGGGGTCTCCGGATCTAAAAACCTTC. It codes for CASSLGSPDLKTF.

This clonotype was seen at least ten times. The CDR3 sequence is CASSQGGGIYNEQFF. CDR3 in DNA: TGCGCCAGCAGCCAAGGAGGTGGGATCTACAATGAGCAGTTCTTC. The V and J genes are TRBV4-3 and TRBJ2-1, with D hard to call. CDR3 size: 15 residues. The ends were cut back, 1 base at V and 3 bases at J, with 10 bases in the middle. Germline V CDR1 and CDR2: LGHNA, YSLEER.

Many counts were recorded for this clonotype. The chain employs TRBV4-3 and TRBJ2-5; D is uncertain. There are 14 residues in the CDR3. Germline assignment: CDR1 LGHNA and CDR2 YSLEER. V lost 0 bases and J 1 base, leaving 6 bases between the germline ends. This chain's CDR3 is CASSQDRPQETQYF. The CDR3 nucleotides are TGCGCCAGCAGCCAAGACCGACCCCAAGAGACCCAGTACTTC.

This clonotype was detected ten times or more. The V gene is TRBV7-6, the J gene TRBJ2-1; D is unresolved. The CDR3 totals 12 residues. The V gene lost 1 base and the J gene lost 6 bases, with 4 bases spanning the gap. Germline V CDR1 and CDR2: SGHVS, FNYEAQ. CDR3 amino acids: CASSLESNEQFF. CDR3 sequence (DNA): TGTGCCAGCAGCTTAGAGAGCAATGAGCAGTTCTTC.

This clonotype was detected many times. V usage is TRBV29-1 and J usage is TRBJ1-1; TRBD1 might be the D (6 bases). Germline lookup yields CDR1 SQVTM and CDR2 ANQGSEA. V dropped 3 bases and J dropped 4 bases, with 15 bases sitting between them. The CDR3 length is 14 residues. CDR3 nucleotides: TGCAGCGTTGAGCAGGGGAGCTGGGTCACTGAAGCTTTCTTT. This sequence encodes CSVEQGSWVTEAFF.

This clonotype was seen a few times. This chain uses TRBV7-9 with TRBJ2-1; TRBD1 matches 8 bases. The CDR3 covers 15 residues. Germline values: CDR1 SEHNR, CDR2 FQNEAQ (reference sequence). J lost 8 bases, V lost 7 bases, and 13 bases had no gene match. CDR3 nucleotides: TGTGCCAGCACCCCGTATCAGGGGGCTAAGGATGAGCAGTTCTTC. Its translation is CASTPYQGAKDEQFF. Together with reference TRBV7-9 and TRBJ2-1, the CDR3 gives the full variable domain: DTGVSQNPRHKITKRGQNVTFRCDPISEHNRLYWYRQTLGQGPEFLTYFQNEAQLEKSRLLSDRFSAERPKGSFSTLEIQRTEQGDSAMYLCASTPYQGAKDEQFFGPGTRLTVL.

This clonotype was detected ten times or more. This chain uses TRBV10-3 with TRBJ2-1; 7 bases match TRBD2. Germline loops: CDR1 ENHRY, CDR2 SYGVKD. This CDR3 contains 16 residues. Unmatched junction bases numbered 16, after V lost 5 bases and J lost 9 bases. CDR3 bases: TGTGCCATCAGTCCCACTTATGGACTAGTGTCGGTTGAGCAGTTCTTC. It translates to CAISPTYGLVSVEQFF.

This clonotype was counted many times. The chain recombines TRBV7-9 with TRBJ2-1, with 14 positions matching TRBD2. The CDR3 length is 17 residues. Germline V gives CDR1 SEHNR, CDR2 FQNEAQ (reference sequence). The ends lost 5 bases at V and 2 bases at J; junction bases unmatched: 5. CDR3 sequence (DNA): TGTGCCAGCAGCGGGGGACTAGCGGGGGCCACCTACAATGAGCAGTTCTTC. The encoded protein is CASSGGLAGATYNEQFF.

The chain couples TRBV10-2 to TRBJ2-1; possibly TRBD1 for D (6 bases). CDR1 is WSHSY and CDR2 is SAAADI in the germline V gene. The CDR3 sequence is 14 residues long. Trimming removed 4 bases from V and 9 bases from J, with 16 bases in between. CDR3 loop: CASSVAGATTEQFF. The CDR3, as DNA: TGCGCCAGCAGTGTAGCAGGGGCGACGACTGAGCAGTTCTTC.

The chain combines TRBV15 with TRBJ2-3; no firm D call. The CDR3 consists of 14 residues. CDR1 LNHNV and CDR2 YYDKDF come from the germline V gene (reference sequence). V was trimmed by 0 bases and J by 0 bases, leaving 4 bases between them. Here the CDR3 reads CATSRETSTDTQYF. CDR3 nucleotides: TGTGCCACCAGCAGAGAAACTAGCACAGATACGCAGTATTTT.

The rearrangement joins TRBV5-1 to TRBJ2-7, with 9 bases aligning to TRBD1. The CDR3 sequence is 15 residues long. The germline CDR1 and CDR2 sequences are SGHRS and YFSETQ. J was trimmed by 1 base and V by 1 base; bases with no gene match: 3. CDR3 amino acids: CASSLTGGTSYEQYV. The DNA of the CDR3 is TGCGCCAGCAGCTTGACAGGGGGCACTTCCTACGAGCAGTACGTC.

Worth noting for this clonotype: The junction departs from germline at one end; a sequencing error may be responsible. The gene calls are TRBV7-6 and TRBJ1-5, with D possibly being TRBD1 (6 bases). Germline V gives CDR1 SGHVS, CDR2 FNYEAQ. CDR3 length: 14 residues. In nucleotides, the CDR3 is TGTACCAGCAGCCTCGGACAGAGCAATCAGCCCCAGCATTTT. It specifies CTSSLGQSNQPQHF.

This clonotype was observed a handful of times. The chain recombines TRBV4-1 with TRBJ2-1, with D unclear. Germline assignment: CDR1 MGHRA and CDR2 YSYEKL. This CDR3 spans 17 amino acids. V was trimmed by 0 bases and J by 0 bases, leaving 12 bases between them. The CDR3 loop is CASSQDGPFNSYNEQFF. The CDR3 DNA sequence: TGCGCCAGCAGCCAAGACGGACCTTTTAACTCCTACAATGAGCAGTTCTTC.

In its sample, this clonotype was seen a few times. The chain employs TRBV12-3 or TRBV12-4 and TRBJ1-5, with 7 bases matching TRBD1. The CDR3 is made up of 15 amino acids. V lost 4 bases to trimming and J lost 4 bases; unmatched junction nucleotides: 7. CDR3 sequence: CASSSLTGSNQPQHF. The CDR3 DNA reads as TGTGCCAGCAGTTCCTTGACAGGGTCAAATCAGCCCCAGCATTTT.

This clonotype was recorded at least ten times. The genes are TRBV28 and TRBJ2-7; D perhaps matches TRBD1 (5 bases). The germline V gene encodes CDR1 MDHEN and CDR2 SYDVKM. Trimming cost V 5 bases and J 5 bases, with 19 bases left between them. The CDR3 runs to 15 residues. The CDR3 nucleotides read TGTGCCAGCAGTCTTGGGGCGGCAGGGATCGACGAGCAGTACTTC. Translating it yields CASSLGAAGIDEQYF.

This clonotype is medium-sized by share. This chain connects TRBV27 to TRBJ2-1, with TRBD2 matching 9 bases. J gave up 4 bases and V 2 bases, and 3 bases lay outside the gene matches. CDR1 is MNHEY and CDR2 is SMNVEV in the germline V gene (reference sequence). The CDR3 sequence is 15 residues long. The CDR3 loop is CASSLIAGVYNEQFF. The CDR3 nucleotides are TGTGCCAGCAGTTTAATAGCGGGGGTATACAATGAGCAGTTCTTC.

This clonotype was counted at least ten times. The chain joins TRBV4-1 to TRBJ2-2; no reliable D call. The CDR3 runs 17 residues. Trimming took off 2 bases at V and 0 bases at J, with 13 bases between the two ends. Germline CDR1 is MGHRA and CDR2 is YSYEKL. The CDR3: CASSQLEYGPNTGELFF. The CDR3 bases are TGCGCCAGCAGCCAACTGGAGTATGGGCCGAACACCGGGGAGCTGTTTTTT.